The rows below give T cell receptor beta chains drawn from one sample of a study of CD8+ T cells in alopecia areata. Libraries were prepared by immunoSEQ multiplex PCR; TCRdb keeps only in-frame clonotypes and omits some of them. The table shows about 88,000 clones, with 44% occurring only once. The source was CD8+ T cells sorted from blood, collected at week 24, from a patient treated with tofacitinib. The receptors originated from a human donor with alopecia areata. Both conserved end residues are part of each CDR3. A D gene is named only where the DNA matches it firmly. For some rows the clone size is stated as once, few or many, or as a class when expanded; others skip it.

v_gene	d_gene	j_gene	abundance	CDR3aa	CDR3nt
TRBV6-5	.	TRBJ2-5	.	CASSPAGTQETQYF	TGTGCCAGCAGTCCCGCCGGGACTCAAGAGACCCAGTACTTC
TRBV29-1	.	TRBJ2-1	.	CSVPDPSRFNEQFF	TGCAGCGTTCCGGACCCTTCCCGTTTCAATGAGCAGTTCTTC
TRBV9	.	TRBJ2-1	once	CASSKMSNEQFF	TGTGCCAGCAGCAAGATGAGCAATGAGCAGTTCTTC
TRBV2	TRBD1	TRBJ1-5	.	CASSEGRGHQPQHF	TGTGCCAGCAGTGAAGGCAGGGGGCATCAGCCCCAGCATTTT
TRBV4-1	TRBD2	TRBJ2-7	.	CASRASGGEQYF	TGCGCCAGCAGGGCTAGCGGAGGCGAGCAGTACTTC
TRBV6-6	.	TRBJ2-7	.	CASSPGRYEQYF	TGTGCCAGCAGCCCAGGACGGTACGAGCAGTACTTC
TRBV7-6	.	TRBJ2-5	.	CASSRTGLLVKETQYF	TGTGCCAGCAGCCGCACGGGACTCTTGGTAAAAGAGACCCAGTACTTC
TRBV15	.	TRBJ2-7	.	CATSSVPGGSYEQYF	TGTGCCACCAGCAGTGTCCCTGGCGGTTCCTACGAGCAGTACTTC
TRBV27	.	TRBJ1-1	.	CASSLSRGREAFF	TGTGCCAGCAGTTTATCAAGGGGCCGTGAAGCTTTCTTT
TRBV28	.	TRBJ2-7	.	CASSGIGGSYEQYF	TGTGCCAGCAGTGGGATAGGGGGCTCCTACGAGCAGTACTTC
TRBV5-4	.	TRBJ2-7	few	CASSSAPAYEQYF	TGTGCCAGCAGCTCCGCTCCGGCCTACGAGCAGTACTTC
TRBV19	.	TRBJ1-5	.	CATRLGGNQPQHF	TGTGCCACCAGACTGGGGGGCAATCAGCCCCAGCATTTT
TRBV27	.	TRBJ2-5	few	CASSLYRGGGQETQYF	TGTGCCAGCAGTTTATATCGGGGAGGGGGCCAAGAGACCCAGTACTTC
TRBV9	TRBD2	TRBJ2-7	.	CASSVAGGLSYEQYF	TGTGCCAGCAGCGTAGCGGGAGGCCTCTCCTACGAGCAGTACTTC
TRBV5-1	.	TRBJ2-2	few	CASSLDTRSPFLFF	TGCGCCAGCAGCTTGGATACCCGTTCCCCGTTCCTGTTTTTT
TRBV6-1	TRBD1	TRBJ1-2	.	CASSGQGAFYGYTF	TGTGCCAGCAGTGGACAGGGGGCCTTCTATGGCTACACCTTC
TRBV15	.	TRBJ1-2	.	CATSRDLGPSYGYTF	TGTGCCACCAGCAGAGATCTGGGACCCAGCTATGGCTACACCTTC
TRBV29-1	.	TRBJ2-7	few	CSALTDSSYEQYF	TGCAGCGCTCTAACAGATTCCTCCTACGAGCAGTACTTC
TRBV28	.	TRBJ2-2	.	CASRPEGTGELFF	TGTGCCAGCAGGCCAGAAGGGACCGGGGAGCTGTTTTTT
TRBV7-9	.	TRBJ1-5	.	CASGIGGADQPQHF	TGTGCCAGCGGTATTGGGGGGGCGGATCAGCCCCAGCATTTT
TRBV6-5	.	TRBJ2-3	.	CASSRKGADTQYF	TGTGCCAGCTCCCGCAAGGGGGCAGATACGCAGTATTTT
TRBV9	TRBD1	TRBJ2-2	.	CASSSPTGQGNTGELFF	TGTGCCAGCAGCTCCCCAACGGGACAGGGGAACACCGGGGAGCTGTTTTTT
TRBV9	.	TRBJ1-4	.	CASSPRGATNEKLFF	TGTGCCAGCAGCCCCAGGGGAGCAACTAATGAAAAACTGTTTTTT
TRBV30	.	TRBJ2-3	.	CAWREGASGDTQYF	TGTGCCTGGAGGGAGGGGGCTTCAGGGGATACGCAGTATTTT
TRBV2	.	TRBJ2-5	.	CASSEVPGWKTQYF	TGTGCCAGCAGTGAAGTCCCAGGGTGGAAGACCCAGTACTTC